One sample yielded the 30 T cell receptor beta chains listed below, sequenced in a study of cytomegalovirus exposure and HLA in healthy donors. This PCR relied on a set of 60 Vbeta primers and 13 Jbeta primers. Produced via immunoSEQ multiplex PCR; TCRdb's table is partial and in-frame only. Of approximately 110,000 clones listed, over 60% are singletons. Sequenced input: PBMCs. The receptors were gathered from a man between 60 and 70 years old in good health and CMV-seropositive.

The genes are TRBV6-6 and TRBJ1-4; no reliable D call. V lost 3 bases, J lost 3 bases, and 5 bases lay in between. This CDR3 contains 13 residues. Germline CDR1 reads MNHNY; CDR2 reads SVGAGI (reference sequence). CDR3 sequence (DNA): TGTGCCAGCAGTTATCGGGCTAATGAAAAACTGTTTTTT. Translating it yields CASSYRANEKLFF.

This chain links TRBV18 with TRBJ1-6; D remains unclear. The CDR3 contains 13 residues. The V gene lost 5 bases and the J gene lost 7 bases, with 9 bases spanning the gap. The germline gives CDR1 KGHSH, CDR2 LQKENI. In DNA form, the CDR3 reads TGTGCCAGCTCATCCGGAGGAAATTCACCCCTCCACTTT. It specifies CASSSGGNSPLHF.

This rearrangement joins TRBV2 to TRBJ2-1, with 12 bases matching TRBD1. The V and J ends lost 5 bases and 8 bases, in that order; junction bases with no gene match: 7. Per the germline V gene, CDR1 is SNHLY and CDR2 is FYNNEI. This CDR3 region has 15 residues. CDR3 protein: CASSTGQGAIYEQFF. CDR3 DNA: TGTGCCAGCAGTACGGGACAGGGGGCGATCTATGAGCAGTTCTTC.

This clone was detected only a few times. The CDR3: CASSQDPTGSTEAFF. The CDR3 region has the DNA TGCGCCAGCAGCCAAGATCCGACAGGGTCCACTGAAGCTTTCTTT. This sequence joins TRBV4-1 and TRBJ1-1; 7 bases map to TRBD1. The V segment lost 0 bases and the J segment 4 bases; nucleotides outside the gene matches: 5. Per germline, CDR1 MGHRA and CDR2 YSYEKL. This CDR3 is 15 amino acids long.

The chain has TRBV7-9 and TRBJ2-5; tentatively, D is TRBD2 (5 bases). V was trimmed by 1 base and J by 2 bases, leaving 11 bases between them. The CDR3 runs 15 residues. The germline V gene has CDR1 SEHNR and CDR2 FQNEAQ (reference sequence). The CDR3 is CASSLDHGVQETQYF. CDR3 bases: TGTGCCAGCAGCTTAGATCACGGGGTACAAGAGACCCAGTACTTC.

J is TRBJ1-1 and V is TRBV7-2, with 7 positions matching TRBD1. The CDR3 spans 13 residues. V was clipped by 1 base and J by 9 bases; unmatched bases: 5. Germline V gives CDR1 SGHTA, CDR2 FQGNSA. The CDR3 region has the DNA TGTGCCAGCAGCTTAGGGGGGACAGCCCAAGCTTTCTTT. Translating gives CASSLGGTAQAFF.

This clone appeared once. This chain connects TRBV6-5 to TRBJ2-5, with 13 nucleotides matching TRBD2. Germline values: CDR1 MNHEY, CDR2 SVGAGI. V lost 10 bases and J lost 5; bases outside the gene matches: 10. The CDR3 is made up of 15 amino acids. CDR3 DNA sequence: TGTGCCACCGCCACTAGCGGGGGGGCCGTGGAGACCCAGTACTTC. Protein product: CATATSGGAVETQYF.

This rearrangement joins TRBV6-6 to TRBJ2-7; a weak D match, TRBD2 (5 bases). This CDR3 is 15 amino acids long. V was pared by 6 bases and J by 5 bases, with 20 bases between. The germline CDR1 and CDR2 sequences are MNHNY and SVGAGI (reference sequence). The CDR3 loop reads CASSQTRTAGHEQYF. In DNA form, the CDR3 reads TGTGCCAGCAGCCAAACAAGGACGGCGGGCCACGAGCAGTACTTC.

This chain links TRBV15 with TRBJ2-4; no clear D. Trimming took off 1 base at V and 0 bases at J, with 10 bases between the two ends. CDR1 and CDR2 from the germline V gene are LNHNV and YYDKDF (reference sequence). This CDR3 is 16 amino acids long. Here the CDR3 DNA reads TGTGCCACCAGCAGAGGACATCGGCTAGCCAAAAACATTCAGTACTTC. It specifies CATSRGHRLAKNIQYF.

V and J are TRBV6-5 and TRBJ1-2; D is undetermined. The length of the CDR3 is 13 residues. Per germline, CDR1 MNHEY and CDR2 SVGAGI. V lost 10 bases to trimming and J lost 5 bases, with 17 bases between them. The CDR3 loop is CATVAAGEYGYTF. CDR3 coding DNA: TGTGCCACAGTAGCGGCAGGAGAGTATGGCTACACCTTC.

This clone was counted a single time. The DNA of the CDR3 is TGTGCCAGCACTAGGTCTCCACATCAGTCAGGGGTCAATCAGCCCCAGCATTTT. Translated: CASTRSPHQSGVNQPQHF. The chain combines TRBV28 with TRBJ1-5, with a weak D call TRBD1 (6 bases). Between the trimmed V and J ends, which lost 7 bases and 3 bases, there was a span of 25 bases. CDR3 length: 18 residues. CDR1 MDHEN and CDR2 SYDVKM come from the germline V gene.

The chain couples TRBV11-3 to TRBJ2-1; TRBD1 matches 9 bases. The ends lost 5 bases at V and 5 bases at J; junction bases unmatched: 4. Looked up from germline, CDR1 is SGHNT and CDR2 is YENEEA. The CDR3 runs 14 residues. The CDR3 loop reads CASSPGQGDNEQFF. The CDR3 DNA is TGTGCCAGCAGCCCGGGACAGGGAGACAATGAGCAGTTCTTC.

This chain uses TRBV29-1 with TRBJ2-1, with D tentatively TRBD2 (5 bases). Germline V gene sequence: CDR1 SQVTM, CDR2 ANQGSEA. Between the trimmed V and J ends, which lost 6 bases and 5 bases, there was a span of 17 bases. This CDR3 region has 14 residues. The CDR3 nucleotides read TGCAGCGTGGTTCCCCAGACTAAAAACAATGAGCAGTTCTTC. As protein: CSVVPQTKNNEQFF.

The chain is built from TRBV2 and TRBJ1-6, with D possibly being TRBD1 (5 bases). Germline V CDR1 and CDR2: SNHLY, FYNNEI. The CDR3 runs 17 residues. Trimming removed 3 bases at V and 1 base at J, with 13 bases between. CDR3 sequence reads: CASSDVGKGSYNSPLHF. CDR3 sequence (DNA): TGTGCCAGCAGTGACGTAGGAAAGGGGTCCTATAATTCACCCCTCCACTTT.

For the CDR3, the DNA is TGTGCCAGCAGCCAAGTAACAGGGGGCATGTCTGATGGCTACACCTTC. Amino acid sequence: CASSQVTGGMSDGYTF. The genes are TRBV4-2 and TRBJ1-2; TRBD1 agrees at 9 bases. CDR3 length: 16 residues. CDR1 is LGHNA, CDR2 YNFKEQ, per germline. After removal of 1 base from V and 6 bases from J, the junction contained 9 bases not matched to a gene.

The chain employs TRBV7-9 and TRBJ2-7, with TRBD1 matching over 7 bases. The V segment lost 4 bases and the J segment 0 bases; nucleotides outside the gene matches: 6. Germline loops: CDR1 SEHNR, CDR2 FQNEAQ (reference sequence). The CDR3 spans 15 residues. The CDR3 DNA follows: TGTGCCAGCAGCTCAACAGGGGTTCGCTCCTACGAGCAGTACTTC. It yields the protein CASSSTGVRSYEQYF.

This clone is a singleton in its sample. This chain links TRBV18 with TRBJ1-2; 7 nucleotides align to TRBD1. V lost 3 bases to trimming and J lost 4 bases; unmatched junction nucleotides: 5. This CDR3 is 14 amino acids long. Germline V gene data show CDR1 as KGHSH and CDR2 as LQKENI. CDR3 coding DNA: TGTGCCAGCTCACCTGAGGGGGCTGGCTATGGCTACACCTTC. Protein sequence: CASSPEGAGYGYTF.

Concerning this clone itself: The junction differs from germline at one of its ends, possibly a read error. V and J are TRBV9 and TRBJ1-1; the D gene is possibly TRBD1 (5 bases). Per germline, CDR1 SGDLS and CDR2 YYNGEE. The CDR3 consists of 11 residues. The CDR3 region is CASSDPRTHPF. CDR3 bases: TGTGCCAGCAGCGACCCCCGGACACACCCCTTT. Looking up the rest from reference TRBV9 and TRBJ1-1 gives the full variable domain: DSGVTQTPKHLITATGQRVTLRCSPRSGDLSVYWYQQSLDQGLQFLIQYYNGEERAKGNILERFSAQQFPDLHSELNLSSLELGDSALYFCASSDPRTHPFGQGTRLTVV.

This clone was seen once. V gene TRBV5-1 combines with J gene TRBJ1-2; D is perhaps TRBD1 (5 bases). Trimming stripped 4 bases from V and 4 bases from J, with 11 bases between. The CDR3 runs 13 residues. CDR1 and CDR2 from the germline V gene are SGHRS and YFSETQ. The CDR3 spells CASSPDTIYGYTF. The DNA of the CDR3 is TGCGCCAGCAGCCCGGACACCATCTATGGCTACACCTTC.

The gene calls are TRBV6-9 and TRBJ1-5; perhaps TRBD1 as D (5 bases). The CDR3 consists of 15 residues. Germline loops: CDR1 MNHGY, CDR2 SVAAGI. V was shortened by 4 bases and J by 4 bases, with 14 bases between the two germline ends. Here the CDR3 reads CASSLVGGPNQPQHF. CDR3 in DNA: TGTGCCAGCAGTTTAGTCGGGGGACCAAATCAGCCCCAGCATTTT.

The J gene is TRBJ1-2, the V gene TRBV4-1; no firm D call. Germline CDR1 is MGHRA and CDR2 is YSYEKL. The CDR3 contains 16 residues. Trimming took off 2 bases at V and 2 bases at J, with 15 bases between the two ends. CDR3 sequence reads: CASSQNLNMRNYGYTF. CDR3 nucleotide sequence: TGCGCCAGCAGCCAAAATCTAAATATGCGGAACTATGGCTACACCTTC.

The V gene is TRBV7-9, the J gene TRBJ1-3, with D perhaps TRBD1 (5 bases). V lost 3 bases, J lost 3 bases, and 9 bases lay in between. Per germline, CDR1 SEHNR and CDR2 FQNEAQ (reference sequence). This CDR3 spans 14 amino acids. CDR3 amino acids: CASSLGGFGNTIYF. The CDR3 nucleotides read TGTGCCAGCAGCTTGGGGGGGTTTGGAAACACCATATATTTT.

The gene calls are TRBV29-1 and TRBJ2-1, with a possible D match to TRBD2 (6 bases). The CDR3 runs 13 residues. The germline V gene encodes CDR1 SQVTM and CDR2 ANQGSEA. V shed 4 bases and J shed 2 bases, with 9 bases lying between them. In DNA, the CDR3 is TGCAGCGTTGCGGCGGGAACCTACAATGAGCAGTTCTTC. This gives the protein CSVAAGTYNEQFF.

This clone is a singleton in its sample. The gene calls are TRBV4-2 and TRBJ2-7, with 8 bases lining up with TRBD2. Per the germline V gene, CDR1 is LGHNA and CDR2 is YNFKEQ. V trimming: 0 bases; J trimming: 3 bases; junction bases outside the gene matches: 10. The CDR3 runs 17 residues. This CDR3 reads CASSQEIIGGGHYEQYF. The CDR3, as DNA: TGTGCCAGCAGCCAAGAAATCATTGGCGGGGGGCACTACGAGCAGTACTTC.

This clone was detected once. The chain is built from TRBV5-1 and TRBJ2-3; 12 bases are a match to TRBD2. The V gene's germline CDR1 is SGHRS and CDR2 YFSETQ. CDR3 length: 15 amino acids. V lost 4 bases to trimming and J lost 2 bases; unmatched junction nucleotides: 2. The CDR3 sequence: CASSRLAGDTDTQYF. CDR3 DNA: TGCGCCAGCAGCAGACTAGCGGGGGACACAGATACGCAGTATTTT.

The chain carries TRBV18 and TRBJ1-2; 7 bases are a match to TRBD1. This CDR3 is 15 amino acids long. Unmatched junction bases numbered 3, after V lost 0 bases and J lost 2 bases. Looked up from germline, CDR1 is KGHSH and CDR2 is LQKENI. CDR3 amino acids: CASSPPGQSNYGYTF. The CDR3 bases are TGTGCCAGCTCACCACCGGGACAGTCAAACTATGGCTACACCTTC. The full variable domain, rest sourced from reference TRBV18 and TRBJ1-2, is NAGVMQNPRHLVRRRGQEARLRCSPMKGHSHVYWYRQLPEEGLKFMVYLQKENIIDESGMPKERFSAEFPKEGPSILRIQQVVRGDSAAYFCASSPPGQSNYGYTFGSGTRLTVV.

This chain joins TRBV2 and TRBJ1-1; no definite D call. Germline CDR1 is SNHLY and CDR2 is FYNNEI. This CDR3 is 14 amino acids long. Trimming took 2 bases from V and 6 from J, leaving 13 bases between them. CDR3 bases: TGTGCCAGCAGTGAACTAAGGAGCGGCGCTGAAGCTTTCTTT. This codes for CASSELRSGAEAFF.

This rearrangement joins TRBV19 to TRBJ1-2, with D possibly TRBD1 on 5 matching bases. Germline V CDR1 and CDR2: LNHDA, SQIVND (reference sequence). V was clipped by 8 bases and J by 1 base, with 17 bases between them. CDR3 length: 15 residues. The CDR3 DNA follows: TGTGCCAGTCGGGCGGGGGGACTGCTTAACTATGGCTACACCTTC. Translated, it gives CASRAGGLLNYGYTF.

This clone showed up just once. This chain connects TRBV6-6 to TRBJ1-2; D remains unclear. CDR1 and CDR2 (germline): MNHNY, SVGAGI (reference sequence). V lost 5 bases and J lost 5, with 15 bases in between. This CDR3 is 14 amino acids long. CDR3 loop: CASSGEGGSYGYTF. The CDR3 nucleotides are TGTGCCAGCAGTGGGGAGGGAGGATCGTATGGCTACACCTTC.

The gene calls are TRBV5-1 and TRBJ1-6; 9 nucleotides align to TRBD1. Germline V gives CDR1 SGHRS, CDR2 YFSETQ. The CDR3 spans 13 residues. V lost 4 bases, J lost 10 bases, and 3 bases stayed unmatched. The CDR3 DNA follows: TGCGCCAGCAGCACGGACAGGGGATCACCCCTCCACTTT. This sequence encodes CASSTDRGSPLHF.